The rows below give T cell receptor beta chains drawn from one sample of a study of T cells in Graves' hyperthyroidism and ophthalmopathy. TCRdb itself ran the multiplex PCR reads through MiXCR, one entry per CDR3 protein. The table lists some 380,000 distinct CDR3 sequences, around an eighth of them singletons. What was sequenced was blood. These receptor sequences come from a young man with Graves' hyperthyroidism that later progressed to Graves' ophthalmopathy. CDR3s include the opening cysteine and the closing phenylalanine or tryptophan. The D gene is left open where the match is weak. The size field is filled for only some rows; it gives once, few, many or a size class.

TRBJ2-5 TRBV7-2 few TRBD2 TGTGCCAGCAGCCCGAGCCGGGAGCGGGGGTTGCAGGAGACCCAGTACTTC CASSPSRERGLQETQYF
TRBJ1-4 TRBV2 . . TGTGCCAGCATGACCTTCCGGGACAAAAATGAAAAACTGTTTTTT CASMTFRDKNEKLFF
TRBJ1-2 TRBV9 . . TGTGCCAGCAGCGTAGACCAGGGAACTTATGGCTACACCTTC CASSVDQGTYGYTF
TRBJ2-3 TRBV20-1 . TRBD2 TGCAGTGCTAGAGGGGGACTAGCTACAGATACGCAGTATTTT CSARGGLATDTQYF
TRBJ1-5 TRBV28 many . TGTGCCAGCAGTCCTGGGCTTGGGCCCCAGCATTTT CASSPGLGPQHF
TRBJ1-5 TRBV11-1 many . TGTGCCAGCAGCTTAGAGGTAGCGCAGGGGCTAAATCAGCCCCAGCATTTT CASSLEVAQGLNQPQHF
TRBJ2-6 TRBV28 . . TGTGCCAGCATCTCGGCGGGGTCTGGGGCCAACGTCCTGACTTTC CASISAGSGANVLTF
TRBJ1-2 TRBV11-2 many . TGTGCCAGCAGCTCGACTACAGGGAGGAACTATGGCTACACCTTC CASSSTTGRNYGYTF
TRBJ2-7 TRBV11-2 many TRBD1 TGTGCCAGCAGCTTATACGGGACAGGGGAAGGCGAGCAGTACTTC CASSLYGTGEGEQYF
TRBJ2-1 TRBV20-1 many . TGCAGTGCTAGAGATTTCCGACGGGGCCACAATGAGCAGTTCTTC CSARDFRRGHNEQFF